This T cell receptor (beta chain) derives from a study of shared clonotypes between healthy human individuals. Here immunoSEQ multiplex PCR was the method, and the copy in TCRdb shows in-frame clones only, minus some. The repertoire holds roughly 1,100,000 clones, with 70% to 80% as singletons. The germline CDR1 and CDR2 sequences are MGHRA and YSYEKL. The CDR3 is made up of 17 amino acids. V shed 0 bases and J 5 bases; nucleotides not matched to a gene: 11. The gene calls are TRBV4-1 and TRBJ2-5, with 8 nucleotides matching TRBD2. What was sequenced was memory CD4+ T cells sorted from blood. This sample's subset: CD45RA-negative fraction. This sequence originates from a man younger than 30 in good health. CDR3 sequence: CASSQEPSGGLGETQYF. Here the CDR3 DNA reads TGCGCCAGCAGCCAAGAGCCCTCGGGGGGGCTTGGTGAGACCCAGTACTTC.